The next 21 T cell receptor beta chains were all read from a single sample in a study of T-cell memory formation after mild COVID-19. TCRdb used MiXCR to reprocess the 5' RACE reads, holding one entry per CDR3 protein. The sample includes approximately 290,000 distinct CDR3 sequences, approximately 15% seen only once; the top ten take 22%. The specimen sequenced was PBMCs or a T cell subset sorted from them (not recorded which). The receptors were gathered from a man younger than 35 who had mild COVID-19 (a few samples of this study predate the infection). Cell type and time point are not known.

The chain has TRBV7-9 and TRBJ1-2; D gene unclear. The CDR3 consists of 14 residues. Between the trimmed V and J ends, which lost 4 bases and 2 bases, there was a span of 11 bases. Germline V gene lookup returns CDR1 SEHNR and CDR2 FQNEAQ (reference sequence). The CDR3 spells CASSSTIRNYGYTF. CDR3 sequence (DNA): TGTGCCAGCAGCTCGACGATTCGCAACTATGGCTACACCTTC.

The table lists this clonotype with many counts. The V gene is TRBV7-2, the J gene TRBJ2-1, with no clear D. Deletions cut 5 bases from V and 3 bases from J, with 8 bases between. The germline CDR1 and CDR2 sequences are SGHTA and FQGNSA. This CDR3 spans 13 amino acids. The CDR3 is CASSPLNYNEQFF. In nucleotides, the CDR3 is TGTGCCAGCAGCCCACTTAACTACAATGAGCAGTTCTTC.

V gene TRBV29-1 combines with J gene TRBJ2-3; 10 positions match TRBD1. The length of the CDR3 is 14 residues. The V gene's germline CDR1 is SQVTM and CDR2 ANQGSEA. Trimming took 7 bases from V and 4 from J; bases not matched to a gene: 8. The chain's CDR3 is CSAGTGVIADTQYF. The CDR3 DNA is TGCAGCGCGGGGACAGGGGTTATTGCAGATACGCAGTATTTT.

The chain carries TRBV6-6 and TRBJ1-1; D is uncertain. The germline V and J ends were trimmed by 5 bases and 3 bases, with 10 bases remaining between them. The CDR3 is 13 residues long. Germline-derived CDR1 and CDR2 are MNHNY and SVGAGI (reference sequence). The CDR3 DNA follows: TGTGCCAGCAGTCCCGGGAGGCACACTGAAGCTTTCTTT. Amino acids: CASSPGRHTEAFF.

In its sample, this clonotype was seen a few times. This sequence joins TRBV7-2 and TRBJ2-3; no definite D call. This CDR3 contains 12 residues. From germline, CDR1 is SGHTA and CDR2 FQGNSA. Trimming removed 5 bases at V and 5 bases at J, with 8 bases between. CDR3 DNA: TGTGCCAGCAGCGAGTATGGAGATACGCAGTATTTT. Protein: CASSEYGDTQYF.

The sample holds many counts of this clonotype. The J gene is TRBJ1-5, the V gene TRBV7-2; tentatively, D is TRBD1 (5 bases). The CDR3 runs 13 residues. Germline V lookup: CDR1 SGHTA, CDR2 FQGNSA. V lost 1 base, J lost 5 bases, and 6 bases lay in between. The CDR3 DNA reads as TGTGCCAGCAGCTTAGTGGGGGATCAGCCCCAGCATTTT. Protein sequence: CASSLVGDQPQHF.

The genes are TRBV7-2 and TRBJ1-4; D not resolved. This CDR3 region has 13 residues. With 2 bases removed from V and 5 bases from J, the gap between germline ends came to 6 bases. Germline V CDR1 and CDR2: SGHTA, FQGNSA. CDR3 sequence (DNA): TGTGCCAGCAGCTTATGGGCGAATGAAAAACTGTTTTTT. Translated: CASSLWANEKLFF.

The chain employs TRBV6-6 and TRBJ2-1; the match to TRBD2 covers 9 bases. With V trimmed by 9 bases and J by 6 bases, 9 bases remained unmatched. Per germline, CDR1 MNHNY and CDR2 SVGAGI (reference sequence). The CDR3 is 14 amino acids. The CDR3 DNA reads TGTGCCAGGCCGCCTGCTAGCGGGATCAATGAGCAGTTCTTC. This translates into CARPPASGINEQFF.

This clonotype was counted only a few times. This chain links TRBV5-1 with TRBJ2-2; TRBD2 agrees at 7 bases. The CDR3 consists of 17 residues. The germline CDR1 and CDR2 sequences are SGHRS and YFSETQ. The junction had 11 bases not matched to a gene; V was cut back by 0 bases and J by 6 bases. The CDR3 here is CASSLATVPLAAGELFF. In nucleotides, the CDR3 is TGCGCCAGCAGCTTGGCAACTGTCCCGCTAGCGGCCGGGGAGCTGTTTTTT.

This clonotype was found a few times. CDR3: CASSLGGTELMDTQYF. The CDR3 bases are TGCGCCAGCAGCTTGGGAGGAACGGAGTTGATGGATACGCAGTATTTT. The rearrangement joins TRBV5-1 to TRBJ2-3; D is unclear. This CDR3 has 16 residues. From germline, CDR1 is SGHRS and CDR2 YFSETQ. Trimming shortened V by 0 bases and J by 6 bases, and 17 bases separated the two germline ends.

This clonotype was recorded a few times. The rearrangement links TRBV7-2 to TRBJ2-5; D is possibly TRBD2 (6 bases). V lost 3 bases and J 4 bases, leaving 12 bases between the germline ends. This CDR3 is 14 amino acids long. CDR1 is SGHTA, CDR2 FQGNSA, per germline. CDR3 DNA sequence: TGTGCCAGCAGCTTGGGAGGTTTGGGAGAGACCCAGTACTTC. Its translation is CASSLGGLGETQYF.

This clonotype came up a few times. The genes are TRBV7-2 and TRBJ1-1, with D uncertain. There are 17 residues in the CDR3. V was trimmed by 5 bases and J by 0 bases, leaving 19 bases between them. Germline CDR1 reads SGHTA; CDR2 reads FQGNSA. The CDR3 DNA reads as TGTGCCAGCAGCCTACGTCCAGCCCTTAGTATGAACACTGAAGCTTTCTTT. This sequence encodes CASSLRPALSMNTEAFF.

This chain connects TRBV24-1 to TRBJ2-2; D is ambiguous. Germline CDR1 KGHDR, CDR2 SFDVKD. CDR3 length: 13 amino acids. V shed 5 bases and J shed 3 bases, with 6 bases lying between them. In DNA form, the CDR3 reads TGTGCCACCAGTGTCGGGCACACCGGGGAGCTGTTTTTT. It is translated as CATSVGHTGELFF.

This chain links TRBV29-1 with TRBJ2-7; D gene uncertain. CDR1 SQVTM and CDR2 ANQGSEA come from the germline V gene. Trimming took off 4 bases at V and 1 base at J, with 11 bases between the two ends. The CDR3 sequence is 13 residues long. The CDR3 coding sequence is TGCAGCGTTGTAGTTAGCAGATCCTACGAGCAGTACTTC. It is translated as CSVVVSRSYEQYF.

This clonotype was counted a few times. This sequence joins TRBV9 and TRBJ2-3; 7 nucleotides line up with TRBD2. The CDR3 extends over 17 amino acids. V shed 3 bases and J 1 base; nucleotides not matched to a gene: 11. Germline-derived CDR1 and CDR2 are SGDLS and YYNGEE. As DNA, the CDR3 is TGTGCCAGCAGCGGTAGCCTCCCGGGAGGAGGCACAGATACGCAGTATTTT. Amino acids: CASSGSLPGGGTDTQYF.

In nucleotides, the CDR3 is TGCAGCGTACAGGGGGGAAACGGCAATCAGCCCCAGCATTTT. This encodes CSVQGGNGNQPQHF. The chain combines TRBV29-1 with TRBJ1-5, with 8 bases matching TRBD1. The CDR3 runs 14 residues. V dropped 6 bases and J dropped 2; count of bases not matched to a gene: 6. Per the germline V gene, CDR1 is SQVTM and CDR2 is ANQGSEA.

The chain couples TRBV10-3 to TRBJ1-1; D ambiguous. Between the trimmed V and J ends, which lost 6 bases and 1 base, there was a span of 6 bases. Germline CDR1 is ENHRY and CDR2 is SYGVKD. The CDR3 sequence is 12 residues long. CDR3 in DNA: TGTGCCATCAGACAGAGGAACACTGAAGCTTTCTTT. As protein: CAIRQRNTEAFF.

V is TRBV10-3 and J is TRBJ2-7; 9 nucleotides match TRBD2. V was clipped by 4 bases and J by 7 bases; unmatched bases: 11. There are 15 residues in the CDR3. Germline CDR1 reads ENHRY; CDR2 reads SYGVKD. The CDR3, as DNA: TGTGCCATCAGTGTTCGTTTAGCGGGGGCCCGTGAGCAGTACTTC. Its translation is CAISVRLAGAREQYF.

This chain uses TRBV4-2 with TRBJ1-1; TRBD1 is a possible D gene (6 bases). CDR1 and CDR2 (germline): LGHNA, YNFKEQ. Deletions cut 1 base from V and 1 base from J, with 7 bases between. CDR3 size: 14 residues. The CDR3 region has the DNA TGTGCCAGCAGCCAAGGGACAGCGAACACTGAAGCTTTCTTT. It is translated as CASSQGTANTEAFF.

The chain uses TRBV5-3 and TRBJ2-4; D is ambiguous. TRBV5-3 carries the ORF label, with uncertain function. The CDR3 covers 12 residues. The V end lost 2 bases, the J end lost 8 bases, and 8 bases lay between the germline ends. This CDR3 is CARSFVGYIQYF. In DNA, the CDR3 is TGTGCCAGAAGCTTTGTAGGATACATTCAGTACTTC.

This clonotype was detected a few times. Sequence at one end of the junction differs from germline and may be a read error. The rearrangement links TRBV6-1 to TRBJ2-3, with 7 bases fitting TRBD2. This CDR3 has 19 residues. Looked up from germline, CDR1 is MNHNS and CDR2 is SASEGT. The CDR3 here is CASSEAVIYSGFSTDTQYF. CDR3 in DNA: TGTGCCAGTAGTGAAGCGGTGATCTATAGCGGGTTTAGCACAGATACGCAGTATTTT.